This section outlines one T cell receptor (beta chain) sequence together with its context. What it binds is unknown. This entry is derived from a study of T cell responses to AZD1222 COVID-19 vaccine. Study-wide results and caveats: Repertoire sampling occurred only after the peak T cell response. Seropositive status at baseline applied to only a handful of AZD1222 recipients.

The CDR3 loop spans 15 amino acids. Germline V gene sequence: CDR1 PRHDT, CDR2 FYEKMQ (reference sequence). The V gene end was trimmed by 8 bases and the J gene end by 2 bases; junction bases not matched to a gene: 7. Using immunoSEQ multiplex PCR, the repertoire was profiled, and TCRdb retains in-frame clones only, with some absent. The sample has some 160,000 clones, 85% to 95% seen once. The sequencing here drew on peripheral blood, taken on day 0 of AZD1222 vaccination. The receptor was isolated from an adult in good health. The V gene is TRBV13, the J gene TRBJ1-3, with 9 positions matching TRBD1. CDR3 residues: CASGEQGATGNTIYF. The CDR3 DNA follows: TGTGCCAGCGGAGAACAGGGGGCCACTGGAAACACCATATATTTT.